This entry lists 19 T cell receptor beta chains sequenced from one sample in a study of human T cells and chemical hapten exposure (dated by TCRdb to the early 2020s). The library relied on 5' RACE. TCRdb lists the instrument as Illumina MiSeq. The public reads were reanalyzed by TCRdb: fastp trimming at Q25, MiXCR alignment, in-frame beta chains only. Each record represents a unique CDR3 protein, reported with the most common genes and DNA among its rows. The sample table lists about 140,000 distinct CDR3 sequences, around 4.4% of them with a count of one. Together, the top ten hold 1.3% to 1.5% of the sample. Total RNA was extracted from unfractionated whole blood that had been collected in Tempus Blood RNA tubes. Receptors were obtained from a female donor in good health.

This clonotype has at least ten counts. This chain uses TRBV7-3 with TRBJ1-1; no definite D call. This CDR3 has 15 amino acids. Trimming removed 0 bases at V and 8 bases at J, with 16 bases between. Germline V gene data show CDR1 as SGHTA and CDR2 as FQGTGA. The CDR3 loop reads CASSLTGSLSAEAFF. The CDR3 DNA is TGTGCCAGCAGCTTAACTGGGTCCCTTTCGGCCGAAGCTTTCTTT.

This clonotype was seen at least ten times. The rearrangement uses TRBV7-2 and TRBJ1-5, with D uncertain. V lost 1 base to trimming and J lost 1 base, with 8 bases between them. The CDR3 has 15 amino acids. Germline-derived CDR1 and CDR2 are SGHTA and FQGNSA. CDR3 DNA: TGTGCCAGCAGCTTAGTGTGGGGAAGCAATCAGCCCCAGCATTTT. It specifies CASSLVWGSNQPQHF. The complete variable domain, with remaining parts taken from reference TRBV7-2 and TRBJ1-5, reads GAGVSQSPSNKVTEKGKDVELRCDPISGHTALYWYRQSLGQGLEFLIYFQGNSAPDKSGLPSDRFSAERTGGSVSTLTIQRTQQEDSAVYLCASSLVWGSNQPQHFGDGTRLSIL.

This clonotype has a count of ten or more. The chain has TRBV20-1 and TRBJ1-3, with 8 bases identical to TRBD1. CDR1 is DFQATT and CDR2 is SNEGSKA in the germline V gene (reference sequence). CDR3 length equals 15 residues. Unmatched junction bases numbered 10, after V lost 6 bases and J lost 3 bases. CDR3 protein: CSALQGVEIGNTIYF. CDR3 bases: TGCAGTGCCCTACAGGGGGTTGAGATTGGAAACACCATATATTTT.

This clonotype was observed at least ten times. The chain links TRBV18 to TRBJ1-4; maybe TRBD1 (6 bases). Germline CDR1 and CDR2: KGHSH and LQKENI. The V and J ends lost 4 bases and 7 bases respectively, with 16 bases between them. CDR3 length equals 15 residues. The DNA of the CDR3 is TGTGCCAGCTCACAACAACAGGGCGAGAGTGAAAAACTGTTTTTT. This sequence encodes CASSQQQGESEKLFF.

The chain has TRBV6-2 or TRBV6-3 and TRBJ2-5; TRBD1 matches at 7 bases. Trimming at V came to 6 bases and at J to 7 bases, leaving 8 bases not matched to a gene. The length of the CDR3 is 13 residues. Germline CDR1 MNHEY, CDR2 SVGEGT. The CDR3 reads CASRLQGLGTQYF. DNA for the CDR3: TGTGCCAGCAGATTACAGGGGTTGGGGACCCAGTACTTC.

This clonotype came up many times. This rearrangement joins TRBV3-1 to TRBJ1-2; 9 nucleotides agree with TRBD1. V was pared by 1 base and J by 6 bases, with 12 bases of the junction left unmatched. The CDR3 sequence is 17 residues long. In germline, CDR1 is LGHDT, CDR2 YNNKEL (reference sequence). CDR3 DNA sequence: TGTGCCAGCAGCCAAGCTCCGAGCCACAGGGGGCCAAATGGCTACACCTTC. It is translated as CASSQAPSHRGPNGYTF.

This clonotype showed up many times. The chain recombines TRBV9 with TRBJ1-1; weak D call: TRBD1 (5 bases). Trimming left V 4 bases short and J 3 bases short, with 13 bases between. Germline loops: CDR1 SGDLS, CDR2 YYNGEE. The CDR3 runs to 14 residues. The CDR3 protein is CASSPGTGYTEAFF. CDR3 bases: TGTGCCAGCAGCCCCGGGACGGGATACACTGAAGCTTTCTTT.

This clonotype occurred many times. The chain joins TRBV5-8 to TRBJ1-6, with a possible D match to TRBD1 (5 bases). The CDR3 has 15 amino acids. The V end lost 2 bases, the J end lost 9 bases, and 15 bases lay between the germline ends. Per germline, CDR1 SGHTS and CDR2 YDEGEE. CDR3 in DNA: TGTGCCAGCAGCTTAACATACACCGGGGGTTCACCCCTCCACTTT. Protein sequence: CASSLTYTGGSPLHF.

This clonotype came up a few times. This rearrangement joins TRBV27 to TRBJ2-1, with D maybe TRBD1 (6 bases). CDR1 MNHEY and CDR2 SMNVEV come from the germline V gene (reference sequence). Trimming removed 8 bases from V and 7 bases from J, with 21 bases in between. CDR3 length: 15 amino acids. The CDR3 spells CASGGSQGLQNEQFF. CDR3 in DNA: TGTGCCAGCGGCGGGTCACAGGGCCTACAAAATGAGCAGTTCTTC.

This clonotype has only a few counts. The chain couples TRBV3-1 to TRBJ2-1; D possibly uses TRBD1 or TRBD2 (6 bases each). Trimming stripped 1 base from V and 3 bases from J, with 10 bases between. This CDR3 comprises 15 residues. The germline CDR1 and CDR2 sequences are LGHDT and YNNKEL (reference sequence). CDR3 sequence: CASSQGRGFYNEQFF. DNA for the CDR3: TGTGCCAGCAGCCAAGGGAGGGGGTTCTACAATGAGCAGTTCTTC.

At least ten counts were recorded for this clonotype. The genes are TRBV20-1 and TRBJ2-5; a possible D gene is TRBD2 (5 bases). The V end was cut by 3 bases, the J end by 1 base, with 9 bases between. This CDR3 region has 13 residues. The germline gives CDR1 DFQATT, CDR2 SNEGSKA (reference sequence). This CDR3 is CSASPGLQETQYF. DNA of the CDR3: TGCAGTGCTAGTCCCGGACTCCAAGAGACCCAGTACTTC.

Many counts were recorded for this clonotype. The V and J genes are TRBV13 and TRBJ1-5, with TRBD1 matching over 9 bases. This CDR3 is 16 amino acids long. The ends lost 5 bases at V and 2 bases at J; junction bases unmatched: 7. The germline V gene has CDR1 PRHDT and CDR2 FYEKMQ (reference sequence). The CDR3 nucleotides are TGTGCCAGCAGCCACAGGGGGCCGGGGCGCAATCAGCCCCAGCATTTT. It codes for CASSHRGPGRNQPQHF.

This clonotype was counted ten times or more. This chain joins TRBV7-3 and TRBJ2-6; TRBD1 or TRBD2 may be the D gene (5 bases each). Germline CDR1 and CDR2: SGHTA and FQGTGA. This CDR3 comprises 16 residues. The germline V and J ends were trimmed by 5 bases and 0 bases, with 11 bases remaining between them. CDR3 sequence: CASSPREHSGANVLTF. CDR3 coding DNA: TGTGCCAGCAGCCCCAGGGAGCACTCTGGGGCCAACGTCCTGACTTTC.

Of note for this clonotype: This may be a read error, as it is one base from a much larger clone. The rearrangement uses TRBV20-1 and TRBJ2-2; 7 nucleotides line up with TRBD2. This CDR3 is 12 amino acids long. Trimming at V came to 2 bases and at J to 13 bases, leaving 7 bases not matched to a gene. Germline CDR1 DFQATT, CDR2 SNEGSKA (reference sequence). The chain's CDR3 is CSARQAGTALFF. The CDR3 bases are TGCAGTGCTAGACAAGCGGGGACCGCGCTGTTTTTT.

This clonotype was observed many times. The rearrangement uses TRBV29-1 and TRBJ1-2; TRBD1 might be the D (6 bases). Germline values: CDR1 SQVTM, CDR2 ANQGSEA. Trimming took 1 base from V and 9 from J, leaving 12 bases between them. This CDR3 comprises 12 residues. This CDR3 reads CSVEGGQRSYTF. The CDR3 DNA follows: TGCAGCGTTGAAGGGGGGCAGAGGAGCTACACCTTC.

This clonotype was detected ten times or more. The chain combines TRBV12-3 or TRBV12-4 with TRBJ1-5; D uncertain. There are 13 residues in the CDR3. The ends were cut back, 5 bases at V and 2 bases at J, with 7 bases in the middle. The CDR3: CASSTKGNQPQHF. The CDR3 DNA reads as TGTGCCAGCAGTACTAAGGGCAATCAGCCCCAGCATTTT.

The chain combines TRBV20-1 with TRBJ1-1; D remains ambiguous. Germline V gene data show CDR1 as DFQATT and CDR2 as SNEGSKA (reference sequence). The CDR3 runs 13 residues. V lost 1 base, J lost 2 bases, and 8 bases lay in between. The CDR3 spells CSARVRDNTEAFF. CDR3 DNA: TGCAGTGCTAGAGTTCGGGATAACACTGAAGCTTTCTTT.

This clonotype was observed at least ten times. This rearrangement joins TRBV5-1 to TRBJ1-6; no clear D gene. This CDR3 comprises 15 residues. Trimming cost V 0 bases and J 0 bases, with 4 bases left between them. The germline CDR1 and CDR2 sequences are SGHRS and YFSETQ. The CDR3 sequence is CASSLASSYNSPLHF. CDR3 sequence (DNA): TGCGCCAGCAGCTTGGCCAGCTCCTATAATTCACCCCTCCACTTT.

The chain is built from TRBV29-1 and TRBJ2-3, with D tentatively TRBD1 (5 bases). This CDR3 region has 12 residues. V was shortened by 5 bases and J by 0 bases, with 6 bases between the two germline ends. CDR1 and CDR2 (germline): SQVTM, ANQGSEA. This chain's CDR3 is CSVQGSTDTQYF. CDR3 sequence (DNA): TGCAGCGTTCAGGGAAGCACAGATACGCAGTATTTT.